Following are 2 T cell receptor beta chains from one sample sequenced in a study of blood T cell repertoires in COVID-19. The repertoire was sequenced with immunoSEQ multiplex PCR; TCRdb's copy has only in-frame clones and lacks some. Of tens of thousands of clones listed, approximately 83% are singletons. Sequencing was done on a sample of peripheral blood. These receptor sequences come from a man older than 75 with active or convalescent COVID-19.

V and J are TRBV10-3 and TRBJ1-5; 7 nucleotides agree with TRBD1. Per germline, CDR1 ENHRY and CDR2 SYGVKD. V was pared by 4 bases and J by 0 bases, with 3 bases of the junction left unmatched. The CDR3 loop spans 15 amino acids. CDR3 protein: CAISGGQNSNQPQHF. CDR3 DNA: TGTGCCATCAGTGGGGGACAGAATAGCAATCAGCCCCAGCATTTT.

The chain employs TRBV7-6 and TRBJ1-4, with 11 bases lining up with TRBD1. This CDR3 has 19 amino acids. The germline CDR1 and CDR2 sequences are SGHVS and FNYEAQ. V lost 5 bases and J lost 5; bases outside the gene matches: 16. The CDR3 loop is CASSIGQGARWGENEKLFF. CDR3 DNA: TGTGCCAGCAGCATCGGACAGGGGGCGAGGTGGGGGGAAAATGAAAAACTGTTTTTT. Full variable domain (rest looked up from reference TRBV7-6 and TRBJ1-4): GAGVSQSPRYKVTKRGQDVALRCDPISGHVSLYWYRQALGQGPEFLTYFNYEAQQDKSGLPNDRFSAERPEGSISTLTIQRTEQRDSAMYRCASSIGQGARWGENEKLFFGSGTQLSVL.